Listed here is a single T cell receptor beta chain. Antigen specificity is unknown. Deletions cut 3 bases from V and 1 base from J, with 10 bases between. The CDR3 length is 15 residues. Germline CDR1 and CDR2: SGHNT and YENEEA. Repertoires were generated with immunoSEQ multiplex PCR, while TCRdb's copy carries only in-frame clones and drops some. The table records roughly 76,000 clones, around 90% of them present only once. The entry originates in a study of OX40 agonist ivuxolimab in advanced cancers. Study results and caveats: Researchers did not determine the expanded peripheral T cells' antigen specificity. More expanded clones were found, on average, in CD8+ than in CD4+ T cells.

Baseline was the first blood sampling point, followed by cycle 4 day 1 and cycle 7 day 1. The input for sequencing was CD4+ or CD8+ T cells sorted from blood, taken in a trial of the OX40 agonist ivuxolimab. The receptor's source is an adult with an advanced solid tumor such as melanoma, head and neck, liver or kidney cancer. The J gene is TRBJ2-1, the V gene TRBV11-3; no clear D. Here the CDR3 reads CASSFARMSYNEQFF. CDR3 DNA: TGTGCCAGCAGCTTTGCTCGGATGTCCTACAATGAGCAGTTCTTC.